This T cell receptor (beta chain) was captured in a study of blood T cell repertoires in COVID-19. Study at large: Samples came from the United States, Italy and Spain, spanning acute and convalescent COVID-19. T cells, B-cell-depleted T cells, or PBMCs provided the cDNA or gDNA that served as material.

Per the authors' pipeline: Reference gene primer amplification yielded estimated nucleated cell counts. Generated by immunoSEQ multiplex PCR, the TCRdb table keeps only in-frame clones and is missing some. From that table come the V and J calls and clone size; the DNA was used to work out D and trimming. The sample comprises roughly 100,000 clones, 70% to 90% of which are singletons, and 2.5% to 3.5% rests with the top ten. Trimming took off 6 bases at V and 5 bases at J, with 19 bases between the two ends. This CDR3 has 16 residues. Germline lookup yields CDR1 MNHNY and CDR2 SVGAGI (reference sequence).

The TCR was taken from a man in his forties or fifties in a cohort sampled during active COVID-19. Sequencing was carried out using peripheral blood. The V and J genes are TRBV6-6 and TRBJ1-4, with a tentative D call TRBD1 (5 bases). In DNA, the CDR3 is TGTGCCAGCAGAACGGGAGGTGGGGCAGTCAATGAAAAACTGTTTTTT. It specifies CASRTGGGAVNEKLFF.